This T cell receptor (beta chain) is from a study of shared clonotypes between healthy human individuals. Overall study: Donors had three CD4 naive, three CD4 memory, two CD8 naive and one CD8 memory plate apiece.

Here immunoSEQ multiplex PCR was the method, and the copy in TCRdb shows in-frame clones only, minus some. The sample contains 1.6 million or so clones, about 98.5% of which appear only once. Healthy adults negative for HIV, lacking recent acute infections or vaccinations, served as donors. The donors, all of them Caucasian adults, lived in Nashville, Tennessee. A CD45RA-negative memory subset and a CD45RA+ naive subset were separated from the CD4+ cells. The germline gives CDR1 MDHEN, CDR2 SYDVKM. The CDR3 loop spans 12 amino acids. V lost 2 bases and J lost 6, with 8 bases in between. This clonotype originated in a young man in good health. Input material: naive CD4+ T cells sorted from blood. Sample subset: CD45RA+ positively selected. This chain uses TRBV28 with TRBJ2-7, with D maybe TRBD2 (6 bases). CDR3 DNA sequence: TGTGCCAGCAGTTTAACTAGCAGCGAGCAGTACTTC. It specifies CASSLTSSEQYF. The full variable domain, in which reference TRBV28 and TRBJ2-7 provide the parts outside the CDR3, is DVKVTQSSRYLVKRTGEKVFLECVQDMDHENMFWYRQDPGLGLRLIYFSYDVKMKEKGDIPEGYSVSREKKERFSLILESASTNQTSMYLCASSLTSSEQYFGPGTRLTVT.